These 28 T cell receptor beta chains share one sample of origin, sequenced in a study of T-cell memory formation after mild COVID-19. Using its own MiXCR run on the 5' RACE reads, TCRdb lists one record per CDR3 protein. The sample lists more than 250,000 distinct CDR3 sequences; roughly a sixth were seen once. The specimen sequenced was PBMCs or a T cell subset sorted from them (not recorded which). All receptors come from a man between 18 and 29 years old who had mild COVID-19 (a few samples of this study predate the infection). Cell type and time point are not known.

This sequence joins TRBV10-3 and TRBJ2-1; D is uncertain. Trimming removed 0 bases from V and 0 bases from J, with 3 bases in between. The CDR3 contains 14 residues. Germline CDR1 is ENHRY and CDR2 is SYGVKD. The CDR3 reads CAISESTSYNEQFF. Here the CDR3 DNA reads TGTGCCATCAGTGAGTCAACCTCCTACAATGAGCAGTTCTTC.

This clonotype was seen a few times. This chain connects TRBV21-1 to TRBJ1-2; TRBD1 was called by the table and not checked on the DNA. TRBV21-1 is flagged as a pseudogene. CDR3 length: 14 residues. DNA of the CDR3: TGTGCCAGCACAATGGGGCAGGGGAACTATGGCTACACCTTC. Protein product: CASTMGQGNYGYTF.

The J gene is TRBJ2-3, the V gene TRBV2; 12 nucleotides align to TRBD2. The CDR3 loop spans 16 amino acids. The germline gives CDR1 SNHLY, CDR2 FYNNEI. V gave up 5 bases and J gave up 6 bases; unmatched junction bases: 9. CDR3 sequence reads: CASSSDSSGGADTQYF. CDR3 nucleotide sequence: TGTGCCAGCAGTTCGGATTCTAGCGGGGGGGCGGATACGCAGTATTTT.

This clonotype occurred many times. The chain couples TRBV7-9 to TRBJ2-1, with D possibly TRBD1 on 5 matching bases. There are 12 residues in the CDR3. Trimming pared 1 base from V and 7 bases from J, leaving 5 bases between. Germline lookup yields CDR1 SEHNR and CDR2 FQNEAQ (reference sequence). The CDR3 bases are TGTGCCAGCAGCTTAGACAGGAATGAGCAGTTCTTC. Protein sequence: CASSLDRNEQFF.

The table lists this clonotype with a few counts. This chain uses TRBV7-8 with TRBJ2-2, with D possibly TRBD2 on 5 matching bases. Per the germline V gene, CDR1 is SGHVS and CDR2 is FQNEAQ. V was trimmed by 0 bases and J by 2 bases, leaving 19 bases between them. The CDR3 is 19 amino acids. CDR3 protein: CASSLALAGPLSNTGELFF. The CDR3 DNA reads TGTGCCAGCAGCTTAGCTCTAGCAGGCCCCCTCTCTAACACCGGGGAGCTGTTTTTT.

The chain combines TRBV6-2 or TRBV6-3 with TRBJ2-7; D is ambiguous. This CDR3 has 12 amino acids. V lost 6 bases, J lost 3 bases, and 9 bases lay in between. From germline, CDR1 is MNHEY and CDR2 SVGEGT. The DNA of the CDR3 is TGTGCCAGCAGCCGCCTCATCTACGAGCAGTACTTC. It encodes CASSRLIYEQYF.

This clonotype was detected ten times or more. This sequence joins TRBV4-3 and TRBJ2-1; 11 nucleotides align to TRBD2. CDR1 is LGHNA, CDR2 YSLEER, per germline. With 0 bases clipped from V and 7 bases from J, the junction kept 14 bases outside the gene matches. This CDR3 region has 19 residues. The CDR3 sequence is CASSQDLMASGGRGNEQFF. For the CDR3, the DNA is TGCGCCAGCAGCCAAGATTTGATGGCTAGCGGGGGGCGGGGGAATGAGCAGTTCTTC.

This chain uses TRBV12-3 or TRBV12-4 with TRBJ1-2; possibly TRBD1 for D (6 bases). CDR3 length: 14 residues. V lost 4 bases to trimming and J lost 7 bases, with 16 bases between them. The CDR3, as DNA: TGTGCCAGCAGTTGGGCAGGGGATATGGGTGGCTACACCTTC. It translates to CASSWAGDMGGYTF.

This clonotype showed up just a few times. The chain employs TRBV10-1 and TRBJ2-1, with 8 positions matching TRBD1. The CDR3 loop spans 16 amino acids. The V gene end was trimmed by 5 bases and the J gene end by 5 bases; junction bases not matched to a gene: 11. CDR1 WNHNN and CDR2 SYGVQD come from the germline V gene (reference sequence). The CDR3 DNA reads TGCGCCAGCAGTCTATACTCAGGGGGCGCCCACAATGAGCAGTTCTTC. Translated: CASSLYSGGAHNEQFF.

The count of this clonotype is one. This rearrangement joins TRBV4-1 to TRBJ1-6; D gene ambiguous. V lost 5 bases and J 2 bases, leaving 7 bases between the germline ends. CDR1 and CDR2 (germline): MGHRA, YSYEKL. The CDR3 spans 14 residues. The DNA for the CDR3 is TGCGCCAGCAGCAGCGCAGCCTATAATTCACCCCTCCACTTT. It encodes CASSSAAYNSPLHF.

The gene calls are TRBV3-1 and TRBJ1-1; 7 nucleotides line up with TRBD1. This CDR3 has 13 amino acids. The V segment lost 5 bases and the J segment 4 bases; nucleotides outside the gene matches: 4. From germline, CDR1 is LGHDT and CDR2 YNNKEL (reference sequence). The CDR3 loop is CASSSTGPTEAFF. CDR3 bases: TGTGCCAGCAGCTCGACAGGGCCCACTGAAGCTTTCTTT.

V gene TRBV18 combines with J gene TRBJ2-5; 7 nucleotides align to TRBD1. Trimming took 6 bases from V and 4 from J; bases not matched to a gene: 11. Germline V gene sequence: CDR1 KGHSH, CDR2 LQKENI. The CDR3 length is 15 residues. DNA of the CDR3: TGTGCCAGCTCCCCGATCTCACAGGGGCGAGAGACCCAGTACTTC. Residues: CASSPISQGRETQYF.

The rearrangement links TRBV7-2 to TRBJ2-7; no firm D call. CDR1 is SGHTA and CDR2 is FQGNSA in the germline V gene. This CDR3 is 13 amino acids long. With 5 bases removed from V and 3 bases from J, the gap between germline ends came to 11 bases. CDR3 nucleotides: TGTGCCAGCAGCCCCGGCGGTGACTACGAGCAGTACTTC. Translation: CASSPGGDYEQYF.

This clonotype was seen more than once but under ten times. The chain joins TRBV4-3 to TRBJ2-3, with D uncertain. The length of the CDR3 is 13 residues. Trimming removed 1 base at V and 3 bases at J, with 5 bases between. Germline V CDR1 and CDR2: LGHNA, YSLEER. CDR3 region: CASSQVRTDTQYF. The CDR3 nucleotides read TGCGCCAGCAGCCAAGTCCGTACAGATACGCAGTATTTT.

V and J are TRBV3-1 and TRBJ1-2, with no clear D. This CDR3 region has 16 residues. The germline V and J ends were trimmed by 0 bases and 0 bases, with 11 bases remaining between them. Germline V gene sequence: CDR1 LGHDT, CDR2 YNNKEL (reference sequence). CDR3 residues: CASSQDRTAANYGYTF. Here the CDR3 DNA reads TGTGCCAGCAGCCAAGATCGCACAGCTGCTAACTATGGCTACACCTTC.

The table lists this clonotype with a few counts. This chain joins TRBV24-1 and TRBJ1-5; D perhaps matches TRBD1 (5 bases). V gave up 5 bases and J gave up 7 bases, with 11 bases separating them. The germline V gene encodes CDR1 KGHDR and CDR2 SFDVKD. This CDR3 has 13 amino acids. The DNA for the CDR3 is TGTGCCACCAGTGGTGGGGCGGGGCAGCCCCAGCATTTT. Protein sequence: CATSGGAGQPQHF.

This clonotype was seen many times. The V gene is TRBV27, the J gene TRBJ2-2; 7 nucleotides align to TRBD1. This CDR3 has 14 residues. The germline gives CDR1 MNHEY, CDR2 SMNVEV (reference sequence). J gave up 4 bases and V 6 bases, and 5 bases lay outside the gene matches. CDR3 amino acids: CASSRQGSTGELFF. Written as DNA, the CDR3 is TGTGCCAGCAGCCGACAGGGAAGCACCGGGGAGCTGTTTTTT.

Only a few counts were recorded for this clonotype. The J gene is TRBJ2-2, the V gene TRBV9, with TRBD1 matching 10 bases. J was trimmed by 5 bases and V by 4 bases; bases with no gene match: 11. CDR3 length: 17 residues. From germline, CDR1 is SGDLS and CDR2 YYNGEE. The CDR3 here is CASSFRPGQGRTGELFF. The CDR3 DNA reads TGTGCCAGCAGCTTCCGCCCGGGACAGGGGCGTACCGGGGAGCTGTTTTTT.

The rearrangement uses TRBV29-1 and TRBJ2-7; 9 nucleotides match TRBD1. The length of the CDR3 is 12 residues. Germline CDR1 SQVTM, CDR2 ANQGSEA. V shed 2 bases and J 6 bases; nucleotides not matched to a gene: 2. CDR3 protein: CSVERTGVEQYF. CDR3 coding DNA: TGCAGCGTTGAAAGGACAGGGGTCGAGCAGTACTTC.

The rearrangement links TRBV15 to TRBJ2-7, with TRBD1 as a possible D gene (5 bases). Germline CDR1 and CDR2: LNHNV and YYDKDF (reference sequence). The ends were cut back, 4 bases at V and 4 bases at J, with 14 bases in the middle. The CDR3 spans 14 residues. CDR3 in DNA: TGTGCCACCAGCATGTTGGGGCGCGAGTACGAGCAGTACTTC. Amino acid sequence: CATSMLGREYEQYF.

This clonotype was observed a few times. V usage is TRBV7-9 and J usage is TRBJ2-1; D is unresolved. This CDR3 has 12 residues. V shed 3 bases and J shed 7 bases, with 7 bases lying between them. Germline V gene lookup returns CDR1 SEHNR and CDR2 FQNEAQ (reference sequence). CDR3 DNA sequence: TGTGCCAGCAGCTTTGAGGTAAATGAGCAGTTCTTC. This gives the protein CASSFEVNEQFF.

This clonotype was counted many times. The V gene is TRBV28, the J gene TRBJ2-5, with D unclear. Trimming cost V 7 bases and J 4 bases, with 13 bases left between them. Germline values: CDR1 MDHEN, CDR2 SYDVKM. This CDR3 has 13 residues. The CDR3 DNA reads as TGTGCCAGCAACTTCCAAGCCCGAGAGACCCAGTACTTC. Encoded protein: CASNFQARETQYF. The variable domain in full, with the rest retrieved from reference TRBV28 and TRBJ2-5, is DVKVTQSSRYLVKRTGEKVFLECVQDMDHENMFWYRQDPGLGLRLIYFSYDVKMKEKGDIPEGYSVSREKKERFSLILESASTNQTSMYLCASNFQARETQYFGPGTRLLVL.

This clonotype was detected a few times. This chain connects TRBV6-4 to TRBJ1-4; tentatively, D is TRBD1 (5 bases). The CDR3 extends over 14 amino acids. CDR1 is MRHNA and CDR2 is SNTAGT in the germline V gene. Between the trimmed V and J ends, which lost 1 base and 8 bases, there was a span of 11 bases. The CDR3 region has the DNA TGTGCCAGCAGTGACTTGGCAGGGAGCGAAAAACTGTTTTTT. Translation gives CASSDLAGSEKLFF.

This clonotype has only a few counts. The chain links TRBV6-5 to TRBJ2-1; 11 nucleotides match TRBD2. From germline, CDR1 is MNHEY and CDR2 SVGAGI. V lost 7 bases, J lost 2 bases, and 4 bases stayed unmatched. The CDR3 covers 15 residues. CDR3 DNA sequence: TGTGCCAGCACTCGGACTAGCGGGCCCTACAATGAGCAGTTCTTC. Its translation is CASTRTSGPYNEQFF.

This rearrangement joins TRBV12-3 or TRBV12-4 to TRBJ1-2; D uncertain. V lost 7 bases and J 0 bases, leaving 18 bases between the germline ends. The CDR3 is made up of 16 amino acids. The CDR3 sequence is CASMGRARRTNYGYTF. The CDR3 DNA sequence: TGTGCCAGCATGGGCAGAGCGCGCAGGACTAACTATGGCTACACCTTC.

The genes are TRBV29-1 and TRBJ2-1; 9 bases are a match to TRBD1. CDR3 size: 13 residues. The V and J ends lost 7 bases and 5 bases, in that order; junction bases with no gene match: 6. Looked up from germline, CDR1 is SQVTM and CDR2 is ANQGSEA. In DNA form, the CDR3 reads TGCAGCGAGGGACAGGGTGAGGACAATGAGCAGTTCTTC. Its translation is CSEGQGEDNEQFF.

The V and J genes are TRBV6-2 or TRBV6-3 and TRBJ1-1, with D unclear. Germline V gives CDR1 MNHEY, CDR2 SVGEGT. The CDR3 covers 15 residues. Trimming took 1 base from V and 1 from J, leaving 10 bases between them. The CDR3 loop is CASSYWVYGNTEAFF. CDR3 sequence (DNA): TGTGCCAGCAGTTACTGGGTTTACGGGAACACTGAAGCTTTCTTT.

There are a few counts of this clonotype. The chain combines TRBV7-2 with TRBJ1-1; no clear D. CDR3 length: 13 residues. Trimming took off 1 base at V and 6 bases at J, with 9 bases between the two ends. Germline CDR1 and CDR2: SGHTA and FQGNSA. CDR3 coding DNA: TGTGCCAGCAGCTTAGGACCGGGTTCTGAAGCTTTCTTT. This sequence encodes CASSLGPGSEAFF.